This TCR beta chain emerged from a study of T cells expressing NK-cell markers. At the level of the study: Eight donors were sequenced, seven testing HCMV-seropositive and one testing seronegative.

Comments on this clonotype: Its matching antigen is unknown.

TCRdb re-called the 5' RACE reads, yielding one record per CDR3 amino acid sequence without DNA. This repertoire includes hundreds of thousands of distinct CDR3 sequences. Germline V gene data show CDR1 as ENHRY and CDR2 as SYGVKD. This CDR3 spans 13 amino acids. Findings and caveats of the study: The CD3+CD56-NKG2C+ fraction was also led by these clonotypes in several donors. The contribution of dominant NKG2C+ clonotypes to CD8+ T cells in several donors was roughly 1.0-8%.

This clonotype originated in a man between 18 and 29 years old in good health. Material: blood T cells: a sorted CD56 or NKG2C T cell subset, CD4+ or CD8+ T cells, or bulk PBMC T cells (not recorded which). The rearrangement uses TRBV10-3 and TRBJ2-7; TCRdb's D call, TRBD1, is unchecked because there is no DNA. The CDR3 loop is CAISVQGNNEQYF.